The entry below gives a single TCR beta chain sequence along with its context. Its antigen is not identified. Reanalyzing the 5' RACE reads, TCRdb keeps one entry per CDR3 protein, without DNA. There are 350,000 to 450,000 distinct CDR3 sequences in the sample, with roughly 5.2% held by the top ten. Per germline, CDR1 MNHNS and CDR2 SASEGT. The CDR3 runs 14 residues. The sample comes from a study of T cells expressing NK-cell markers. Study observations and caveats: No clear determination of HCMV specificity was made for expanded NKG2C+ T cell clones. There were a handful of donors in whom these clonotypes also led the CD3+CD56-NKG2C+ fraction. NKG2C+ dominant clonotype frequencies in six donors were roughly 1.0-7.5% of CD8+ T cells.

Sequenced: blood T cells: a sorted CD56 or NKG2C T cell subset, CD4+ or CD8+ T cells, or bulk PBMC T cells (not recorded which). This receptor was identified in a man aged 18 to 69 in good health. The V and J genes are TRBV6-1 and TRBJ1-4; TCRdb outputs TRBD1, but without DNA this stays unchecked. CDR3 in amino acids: CASSGQAPWEKLFF.